This T cell receptor beta chain originates from a study of low-dose radiotherapy and immunotherapy resistance in tumors. For the study at large: With fractions of 0.5 Gy given every 2 weeks, Cohort 1 accumulated a total of 6.5 Gy.

Priming of first-strand cDNA relied on TRAV- and TRBV-specific primers (covering alpha and beta chains). Amplification, which lasted approximately 19 PCR cycles, used a constant-region primer and V-primer adapter to amplify TCRs. TCRdb re-derived calls from the reads in MiXCR, one entry per CDR3 protein. Found here are 55,000 to 70,000 distinct CDR3 sequences, approximately 26% of them singletons; the top ten hold just over 5.5%. Germline V CDR1 and CDR2: SEHNR, FQNEAQ (reference sequence). The CDR3 sequence is 14 residues long. Trimming took off 1 base at V and 8 bases at J, with 14 bases between the two ends. The time point denotes: before trial treatment. Donors were dosed with nivolumab and ipilimumab; they also received aspirin, low-dose cyclophosphamide and low-dose radiotherapy. Ten or more counts support this clonotype.

Sequences were derived from PBMCs, sampled before treatment. The V and J genes are TRBV7-9 and TRBJ1-2; D unresolved. This clonotype was obtained from a male donor with prostate cancer. CDR3 protein: CASSLVSPGQGYTF. For the CDR3, the DNA is TGTGCCAGCAGCTTAGTCAGTCCCGGGCAGGGCTACACCTTC.